The rows below give T cell receptor beta chains drawn from one sample of a study of post-analysis software for immune sequencing data. Each CDR3 protein gets one entry after TCRdb re-called the PCR reads with MiXCR. The sample carries about 820,000 distinct CDR3 sequences, about 57% recorded once. Sequenced sample: blood. The source of these receptors is a girl aged 5 to 17 with multiple sclerosis. CDR3s include the opening cysteine and the closing phenylalanine or tryptophan. A D gene is named only where the DNA matches it firmly. A clone size is listed for some rows: how often the clone was seen (once, few, many), or a class if it is expanded.

TRBD1 TRBJ2-6 TRBV20-1 - CSARKGGQGHSGANVLTF TGCAGTGCTAGGAAGGGGGGACAGGGACACTCTGGGGCCAACGTCCTGACTTTC
- TRBJ1-5 TRBV5-1 - CASSLAGGSDQPQHF TGCGCCAGCAGCTTGGCGGGAGGCAGCGATCAGCCCCAGCATTTT
TRBD1 TRBJ2-1 TRBV12-3/TRBV12-4 - CASSIGQGKNEQFF TGTGCCAGCAGCATAGGACAGGGAAAGAATGAGCAGTTCTTC
- TRBJ2-7 TRBV7-8 - CASSLAIWRASYEQYF TGTGCCAGCAGCTTAGCGATTTGGAGGGCCTCCTACGAGCAGTACTTC
- TRBJ2-7 TRBV4-1 few CASSQEEYTSYEQYF TGCGCCAGCAGCCAAGAGGAGTACACCTCCTACGAGCAGTACTTC
TRBD1 TRBJ2-7 TRBV20-1 - CSARAFRDRGYEQYF TGCAGTGCTAGAGCCTTCCGGGACAGAGGGTACGAGCAGTACTTC
TRBD2 TRBJ2-3 TRBV6-5 - CASSYRASGVDTQYF TGTGCCAGCAGTTACAGGGCTAGCGGGGTGGATACGCAGTATTTT
- TRBJ2-7 TRBV29-1 - CSVHSGRDEQYF TGCAGCGTTCATAGCGGCCGCGACGAGCAGTACTTC
- TRBJ1-2 TRBV14 - CASSQTTGIYGYTF TGTGCCAGCAGCCAAACAACAGGGATTTATGGCTACACCTTC
- TRBJ1-2 TRBV12-3/TRBV12-4 few CASSFAHGYTF TGTGCCAGCAGTTTTGCCCATGGCTACACCTTC
- TRBJ2-1 TRBV27 - CASSFLGSYNEQFF TGTGCCAGCAGTTTCTTAGGTTCCTACAATGAGCAGTTCTTC
TRBD2 TRBJ2-5 TRBV12-5 - CASGLETSGREQETQYF TGTGCTAGTGGTTTGGAGACTAGCGGGAGGGAACAAGAGACCCAGTACTTC
- TRBJ2-3 TRBV2 - CASLRRGGSTDTQYF TGTGCCAGCCTGAGGAGGGGGGGGAGCACAGATACGCAGTATTTT
- TRBJ2-1 TRBV29-1 - CSVGRFSYNEQFF TGCAGCGTCGGGCGGTTCAGCTACAATGAGCAGTTCTTC
- TRBJ1-4 TRBV29-1 few CSVEKRRGEKLFF TGCAGCGTTGAAAAGAGGCGCGGTGAAAAACTGTTTTTT
- TRBJ2-7 TRBV7-2 many CASSLVREFRWSYEQYF TGTGCCAGCAGCTTAGTTCGGGAGTTTCGGTGGTCCTACGAGCAGTACTTC
TRBD2 TRBJ2-5 TRBV27 - CASSTRTSGGTRETQYF TGTGCCAGCAGTACACGGACTAGCGGGGGTACCCGGGAGACCCAGTACTTC
- TRBJ1-1 TRBV6-5 few CASSFAGMNTEAFF TGTGCCAGCAGTTTCGCAGGTATGAACACTGAAGCTTTCTTT
- TRBJ2-1 TRBV6-1 - CASSERDGKYNEQFF TGTGCCAGCAGTGAAAGGGACGGAAAGTACAATGAGCAGTTCTTC
TRBD2 TRBJ2-7 TRBV20-1 - CSASGLAISYEQYF TGCAGTGCTAGCGGACTAGCGATAAGCTACGAGCAGTACTTC
TRBD2 TRBJ2-3 TRBV12-3/TRBV12-4 - CASSLWQRGNRDTQYF TGTGCCAGCAGTTTATGGCAGCGGGGGAACCGAGATACGCAGTATTTT
TRBD2 TRBJ2-5 TRBV5-1 - CASSFGTSAETQYF TGCGCCAGCAGCTTCGGGACTAGCGCGGAGACCCAGTACTTC
TRBD2 TRBJ2-7 TRBV4-1 - CASSQDLMGRGSSYEQYF TGCGCCAGCAGCCAAGACCTCATGGGGAGGGGAAGCTCCTACGAGCAGTACTTC
- TRBJ2-3 TRBV6-6 few CASSGRTDTQYF TGTGCCAGCAGCGGCCGCACAGATACGCAGTATTTT
TRBD1 TRBJ1-6 TRBV12-3/TRBV12-4 - CASSPRTGAPGNSPLHF TGTGCCAGCAGTCCCCGGACAGGGGCGCCTGGAAATTCACCCCTCCACTTT
TRBD2 TRBJ2-1 TRBV7-8 - CASEPLAGEGNYYNEQFF TGTGCCAGTGAGCCCCTAGCGGGAGAGGGTAATTACTACAATGAGCAGTTCTTC
TRBD2 TRBJ2-7 TRBV4-2 - CASSQDGRDGPEQYF TGTGCCAGCAGCCAAGATGGGAGGGACGGCCCCGAGCAGTACTTC
TRBD1 TRBJ2-5 TRBV5-1 - CASSPWTGAPQETQYF TGCGCCAGCAGCCCATGGACAGGGGCCCCCCAAGAGACCCAGTACTTC
- TRBJ1-1 TRBV29-1 - CSGGRGWTKAFF TGCAGCGGGGGTCGAGGGTGGACTAAAGCTTTCTTT
TRBD2 TRBJ2-1 TRBV29-1 few CSVEPSAGEGYEQFF TGCAGCGTCGAGCCCTCAGCGGGAGAAGGCTATGAGCAGTTCTTC
- TRBJ1-5 TRBV7-2 - CANSLRAPGGQPQHF TGTGCCAACAGCTTAAGGGCTCCAGGCGGTCAGCCCCAGCATTTT
TRBD2 TRBJ2-5 TRBV12-3/TRBV12-4 - CASSSLTSGTETQYF TGTGCCAGCAGCTCTCTGACTAGCGGGACGGAGACCCAGTACTTC
- TRBJ2-1 TRBV20-1 - CSASKVNSYNEQFF TGCAGTGCTAGTAAGGTCAACTCCTACAATGAGCAGTTCTTC
- TRBJ2-1 TRBV9 - CASREGASGYNEQFF TGTGCCAGCAGGGAGGGGGCTAGCGGGTACAATGAGCAGTTCTTC
- TRBJ1-5 TRBV12-3/TRBV12-4 - CASSSRDRLNQPQHF TGTGCCAGCAGTTCCCGGGACCGACTCAATCAGCCCCAGCATTTT
TRBD2 TRBJ2-5 TRBV12-3/TRBV12-4 few CASSPLAGGPRETQYF TGTGCCAGCAGTCCCCTAGCGGGGGGGCCGAGGGAGACCCAGTACTTC
- TRBJ2-3 TRBV6-1 - CASSERLSTDTQYF TGTGCCAGCAGTGAAAGGTTAAGCACAGATACGCAGTATTTT
- TRBJ2-1 TRBV5-1 - CASSPRWSAGRVVGNEQFF TGCGCCAGCAGCCCCAGGTGGTCCGCGGGGAGAGTCGTAGGCAATGAGCAGTTCTTC
- TRBJ1-1 TRBV3-1 - CASSQAVGEAFF TGTGCCAGCAGCCAAGCCGTTGGAGAAGCTTTCTTT
- TRBJ2-7 TRBV10-3 few CAVSVAGRAAANEQYF TGTGCCGTCAGTGTGGCGGGACGGGCAGCGGCCAACGAGCAGTACTTC
TRBD1 TRBJ1-1 TRBV12-3/TRBV12-4 - CASSPPTGATEAFF TGTGCCAGCAGCCCCCCGACAGGGGCCACTGAAGCTTTCTTT
TRBD1 TRBJ2-1 TRBV5-1 - CASSPGQGVREQFF TGCGCCAGCAGCCCGGGACAGGGGGTGAGGGAGCAGTTCTTC
TRBD1 TRBJ2-7 TRBV29-1 few CSVGGPGQGSYEQYF TGCAGCGTTGGAGGGCCGGGACAGGGGTCCTACGAGCAGTACTTC
TRBD1 TRBJ2-7 TRBV5-1 - CASRRQGGNEQYF TGCGCCAGCAGACGACAGGGGGGCAACGAGCAGTACTTC
- TRBJ2-7 TRBV7-9 - CASGPLNGQPITYEQYF TGTGCCAGCGGCCCGCTAAACGGACAGCCAATTACCTACGAGCAGTACTTC
- TRBJ1-5 TRBV12-3/TRBV12-4 - CASSLAWWGGQGVDQPQHF TGTGCCAGCAGTTTAGCCTGGTGGGGTGGGCAGGGAGTTGATCAGCCCCAGCATTTT
- TRBJ2-1 TRBV5-6 - CASSLVAQGKRGNEQFF TGTGCCAGCAGCTTGGTGGCGCAGGGGAAGCGCGGCAATGAGCAGTTCTTC
- TRBJ2-7 TRBV4-1 - CASSMEGGGSYEQYF TGCGCCAGCAGTATGGAGGGGGGCGGCTCCTACGAGCAGTACTTC